The following is a T cell receptor beta chain sequence with its context. The junction had 1 base not matched to a gene; V was cut back by 1 base and J by 3 bases. Per the germline V gene, CDR1 is SGHRS and CDR2 is YFSETQ. The length of the CDR3 is 15 residues. The data belong to a study of PD-L1 blockade in urothelial cancer. Sequencing was performed with immunoSEQ multiplex PCR; in TCRdb, only in-frame clones are kept and a portion is missing. The sample includes about 52,000 clones, approximately 75% of them seen just once. The gene calls are TRBV5-1 and TRBJ1-1; 12 bases match TRBD1. The input for sequencing was PBMCs, taken around atezolizumab (anti-PD-L1) treatment. The sequence came from a man aged 70 or older with urothelial cancer. CDR3 residues: CASSLRDRGHTEAFF. CDR3 sequence (DNA): TGCGCCAGCAGCTTGAGGGACAGGGGGCACACTGAAGCTTTCTTT. Drawing the rest from reference TRBV5-1 and TRBJ1-1, the complete variable domain is KAGVTQTPRYLIKTRGQQVTLSCSPISGHRSVSWYQQTPGQGLQFLFEYFSETQRNKGNFPGRFSGRQFSNSRSEMNVSTLELGDSALYLCASSLRDRGHTEAFFGQGTRLTVV.